Sequencing of this TCR beta chain was carried out in a study of cytomegalovirus exposure and HLA in healthy donors. About the research overall: The 120 validation repertoires matched the approximately 700 first-cohort repertoires in platform, a later analysis reported. Regarding the study as a whole: The study put around 180 TCR beta chains on its list as cytomegalovirus-associated. Many donors carried some public TCRs, although rarity characterized most TCR sequences. A later analysis found first-cohort TCR clusters tended to co-occur in the 120 validation repertoires.

Sequenced by immunoSEQ multiplex PCR; TCRdb stores in-frame clones only, minus some. The data show roughly 120,000 clones, roughly 88% seen once. The ends lost 4 bases at V and 5 bases at J; junction bases unmatched: 17. Germline V CDR1 and CDR2: SGHVS, FNYEAQ. CDR3 size: 18 residues. As regards this clone: Its target is not known.

What was sequenced was PBMCs. This sequence originates from a woman aged 25 to 39 in good health and CMV-seropositive. The rearrangement links TRBV7-6 to TRBJ2-5, with TRBD2 identical over 9 bases. CDR3 sequence: CASSSEPPSGIKRETQYF. Here the CDR3 DNA reads TGTGCCAGCAGCTCGGAACCCCCTAGCGGGATTAAAAGGGAGACCCAGTACTTC.